This TCR beta chain was obtained from a study of shared clonotypes between healthy human individuals. Study background: The donor pool was made up of a couple of women and three men aged 18 to 49. The study used three CD4 naive, three CD4 memory, two CD8 naive and one CD8 memory plate per donor. Study-level results: Donor clonotype sharing was expected to depend on sequencing depth.

Points on this clone: Its antigen is still unknown.

The CDR3 covers 14 residues. Germline V gives CDR1 MDHEN, CDR2 SYDVKM. V lost 7 bases and J lost 0, with 12 bases in between. The protocol was immunoSEQ multiplex PCR, while the TCRdb copy is restricted to in-frame clones and leaves out a portion. The sample lists 2,500,000 or so clones, around 90% occurring once. Sequenced input: naive CD4+ T cells from PBMCs. The subset was: CD45RA+ positively selected. The receptor comes from a man aged 18 to 35 in good health. Some clones in this sample may be carry-over from other donors' samples. This sequence joins TRBV28 and TRBJ1-2; D not resolved. The CDR3, as DNA: TGTGCCAGCACCGCGATCGTCCCTAACTATGGCTACACCTTC. Translation gives CASTAIVPNYGYTF.